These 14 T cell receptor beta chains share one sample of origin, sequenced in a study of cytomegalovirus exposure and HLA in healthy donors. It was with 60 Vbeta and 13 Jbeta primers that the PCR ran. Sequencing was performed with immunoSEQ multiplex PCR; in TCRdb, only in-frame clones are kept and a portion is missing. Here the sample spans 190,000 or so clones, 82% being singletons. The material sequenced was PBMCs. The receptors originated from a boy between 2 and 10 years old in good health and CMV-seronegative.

DNA of the CDR3: TGTGCCAGCAGCCTAGGGGCGAACACTGAAGCTTTCTTT. This sequence encodes CASSLGANTEAFF. The V call is TRBV5-8, the J call TRBJ1-1, with D possibly TRBD1 on 5 matching bases. The CDR3 contains 13 residues. V lost 4 bases to trimming and J lost 1 base, with 8 bases between them. Germline V gene sequence: CDR1 SGHTS, CDR2 YDEGEE.

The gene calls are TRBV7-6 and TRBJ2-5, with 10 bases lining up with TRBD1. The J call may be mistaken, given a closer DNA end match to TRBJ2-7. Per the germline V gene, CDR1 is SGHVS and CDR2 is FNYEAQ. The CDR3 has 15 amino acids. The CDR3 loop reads CASSSRDRGAAEQYF. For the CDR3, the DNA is TGTGCCAGCAGCTCCCGGGACAGGGGAGCCGCCGAGCAGTACTTC.

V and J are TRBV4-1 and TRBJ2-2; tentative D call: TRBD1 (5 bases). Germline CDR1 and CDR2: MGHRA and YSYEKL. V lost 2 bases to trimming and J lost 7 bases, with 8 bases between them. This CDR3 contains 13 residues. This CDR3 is CASSQQGGGELFF. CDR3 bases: TGCGCCAGCAGCCAACAGGGTGGCGGGGAGCTGTTTTTT.

The CDR3 DNA sequence: TGTGCCGGGCTAGCCCTCAAGGTAGATACGCAGTATTTT. Its translation: CAGLALKVDTQYF. This sequence joins TRBV2 and TRBJ2-3; the D gene is possibly TRBD2 (5 bases). The CDR3 has 13 amino acids. Germline values: CDR1 SNHLY, CDR2 FYNNEI. Trimming left V 11 bases short and J 5 bases short, with 17 bases between.

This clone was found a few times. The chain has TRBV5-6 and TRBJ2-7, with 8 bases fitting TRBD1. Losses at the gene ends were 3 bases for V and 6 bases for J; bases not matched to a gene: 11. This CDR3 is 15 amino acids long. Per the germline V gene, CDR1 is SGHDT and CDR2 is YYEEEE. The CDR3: CASSSLLQGVGEQYF. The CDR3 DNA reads TGTGCCAGCAGCTCACTATTACAGGGGGTGGGCGAGCAGTACTTC.

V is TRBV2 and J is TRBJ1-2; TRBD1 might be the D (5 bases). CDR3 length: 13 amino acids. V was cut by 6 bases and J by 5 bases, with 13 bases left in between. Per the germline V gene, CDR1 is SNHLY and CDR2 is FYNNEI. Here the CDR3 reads CASSAGQLYGYTF. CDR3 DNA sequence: TGTGCCAGCAGCGCGGGGCAGCTATATGGCTACACCTTC.

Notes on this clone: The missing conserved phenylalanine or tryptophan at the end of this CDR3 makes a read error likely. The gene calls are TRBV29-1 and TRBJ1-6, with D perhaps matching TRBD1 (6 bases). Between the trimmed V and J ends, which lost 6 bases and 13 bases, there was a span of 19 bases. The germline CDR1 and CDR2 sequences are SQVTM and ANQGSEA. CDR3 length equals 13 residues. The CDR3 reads CSVATGFNSPLHL. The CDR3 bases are TGCAGCGTCGCTACAGGGTTTAATAGTCCCCTCCACCTT.

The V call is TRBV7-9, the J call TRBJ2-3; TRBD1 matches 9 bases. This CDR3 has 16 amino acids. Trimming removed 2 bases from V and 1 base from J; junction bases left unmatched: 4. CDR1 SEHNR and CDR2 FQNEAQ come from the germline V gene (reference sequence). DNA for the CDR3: TGTGCCAGCAGCTTAACAGGGGGCAGGGGCACAGATACGCAGTATTTT. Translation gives CASSLTGGRGTDTQYF.

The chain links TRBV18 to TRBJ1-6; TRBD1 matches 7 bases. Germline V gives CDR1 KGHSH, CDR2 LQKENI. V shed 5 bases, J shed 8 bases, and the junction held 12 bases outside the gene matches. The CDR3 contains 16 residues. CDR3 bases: TGTGCCAGCTCAGAAAGGACAGGTAGATCGGATTCACCCCTCCACTTT. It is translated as CASSERTGRSDSPLHF.

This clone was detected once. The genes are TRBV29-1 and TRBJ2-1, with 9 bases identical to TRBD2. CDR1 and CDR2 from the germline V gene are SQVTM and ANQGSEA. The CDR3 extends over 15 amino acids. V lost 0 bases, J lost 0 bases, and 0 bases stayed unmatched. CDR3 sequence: CSVEELAGSYNEQFF. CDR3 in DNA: TGCAGCGTTGAAGAACTAGCGGGCTCCTACAATGAGCAGTTCTTC.

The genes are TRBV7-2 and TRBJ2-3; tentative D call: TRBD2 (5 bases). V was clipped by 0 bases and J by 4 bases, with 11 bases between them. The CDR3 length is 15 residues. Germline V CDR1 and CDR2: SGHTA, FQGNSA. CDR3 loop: CASSLAARVADTQYF. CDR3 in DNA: TGTGCCAGCAGCTTAGCAGCGAGGGTCGCAGATACGCAGTATTTT.

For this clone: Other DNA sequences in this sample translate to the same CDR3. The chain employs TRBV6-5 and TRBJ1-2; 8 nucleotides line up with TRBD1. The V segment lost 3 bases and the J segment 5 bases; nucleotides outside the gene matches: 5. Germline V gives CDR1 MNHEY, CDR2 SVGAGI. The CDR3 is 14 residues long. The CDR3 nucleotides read TGTGCCAGCAGTTATACAGACAGGGGATATGGCTACACCTTC. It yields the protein CASSYTDRGYGYTF.

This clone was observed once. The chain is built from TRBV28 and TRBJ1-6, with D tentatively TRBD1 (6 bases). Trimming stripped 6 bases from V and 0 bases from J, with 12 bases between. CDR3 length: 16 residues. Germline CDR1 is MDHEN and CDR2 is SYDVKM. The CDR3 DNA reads TGTGCCAGCAGGGACACAGGGAGCTCCTATAATTCACCCCTCCACTTT. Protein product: CASRDTGSSYNSPLHF.

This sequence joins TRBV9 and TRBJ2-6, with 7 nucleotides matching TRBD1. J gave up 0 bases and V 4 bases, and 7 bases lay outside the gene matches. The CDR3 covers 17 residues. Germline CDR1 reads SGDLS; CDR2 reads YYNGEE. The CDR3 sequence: CASSWGQRSSGANVLTF. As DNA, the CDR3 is TGTGCCAGCAGCTGGGGACAGCGTAGCTCTGGGGCCAACGTCCTGACTTTC.